This TCR beta chain is drawn from a study of human T cells and chemical hapten exposure. About the study: Patients had diphenylcyclopropenone applied to the scalp weekly throughout the roughly 25-week study.

TCRdb re-called the RACE reads with MiXCR, one entry per CDR3 protein. The sample holds tens of thousands of distinct CDR3 sequences, about 12% seen once. Trimming left V 2 bases short and J 4 bases short, with 6 bases between. The CDR3 runs 14 residues. Germline CDR1 is MNHEY and CDR2 is SMNVEV (reference sequence). This clonotype was found many times. Time point here: patch test 1, 2 weeks after DPC sensitization. As to treatment: therapeutic diphenylcyclopropenone sensitization with weekly scalp DPC. This TCR came from a woman aged 55-70 years with alopecia areata. Some clones in this sample may be carry-over from other donors' samples. The sequencing used whole blood, collected in connection with sensitization to the hapten diphenylcyclopropenone (DPC). The rearrangement uses TRBV27 and TRBJ2-6; D is ambiguous. The CDR3 protein is CASSLRPGANVLTF. The CDR3 bases are TGTGCCAGCAGTTTAAGGCCCGGGGCCAACGTCCTGACTTTC.